The rows below give T cell receptor beta chains drawn from one sample of a study of cytomegalovirus exposure and HLA in healthy donors. Produced via immunoSEQ multiplex PCR; TCRdb's table is partial and in-frame only. The sample contains roughly 150,000 clones, nearly 80% of which appear only once. The specimen was PBMCs. Receptors originate from a woman aged 40 to 49 in good health and CMV-seronegative. The conserved cysteine and the conserved F or W are not part of the CDR3 here. Each record gives: J gene, V gene, CDR3 protein.

J: TRBJ2-1; V: TRBV7-8; CDR3: ASSLGLAVQDEQF
J: TRBJ1-5; V: TRBV11-1; CDR3: ASSLGREGNQPQH
J: TRBJ2-5; V: TRBV13; CDR3: ASSFQRGMQETQY
J: TRBJ2-2; V: TRBV6-6; CDR3: ASRGTGQNTGELF
J: TRBJ2-2; V: TRBV7-9; CDR3: ASRPDRTFNTGELF
J: TRBJ2-1; V: TRBV5-5; CDR3: ASSFLAESYNEQF
J: TRBJ1-5; V: TRBV7-2; CDR3: ASSLAAGSFNQPQH
J: TRBJ2-5; V: TRBV4-2; CDR3: ASSQGTTQETQY
J: TRBJ1-5; V: TRBV19; CDR3: ASSIALGFDQPQH
J: TRBJ2-1; V: TRBV21-1; CDR3: ASSNTSGRAWAGNEQF
J: TRBJ1-5; V: TRBV6-1; CDR3: ASRRTGGPQH
J: TRBJ1-6; V: TRBV11-2; CDR3: ASSFRAGSPLH
J: TRBJ1-5; V: TRBV7-2; CDR3: ASSHRVAAGQPQH
J: TRBJ1-6; V: TRBV19; CDR3: ASSMEGFNSPLH
J: TRBJ1-1; V: TRBV7-3; CDR3: ASSLTGANTEAF
J: TRBJ2-1; V: TRBV9; CDR3: ASSVAGGLYNEQF
J: TRBJ2-1; V: TRBV19; CDR3: ASKSGYNEQF
J: TRBJ1-2; V: TRBV9; CDR3: ASSEGQAYGYT
J: TRBJ1-1; V: TRBV19; CDR3: ASSILGAANTEAF
J: TRBJ2-1; V: TRBV11-2; CDR3: ASSLVSVSEQF
J: TRBJ1-5; V: TRBV21-1; CDR3: ASSKCGRSKIQPQH
J: TRBJ1-1; V: TRBV30; CDR3: AWSYQDNTEAF
J: TRBJ2-5; V: TRBV9; CDR3: ASSAPGGETQY
J: TRBJ1-2; V: TRBV5-1; CDR3: ASSLGGMGPRGYT
J: TRBJ1-6; V: TRBV6-1; CDR3: ASSTGSYNSPLH
J: TRBJ2-3; V: TRBV6-1; CDR3: ASSEGVLSTDTQY
J: TRBJ2-1; V: TRBV2; CDR3: ASTLAGGHGEQF
J: TRBJ2-7; V: TRBV27; CDR3: ASSLLGGSYEQY
J: TRBJ1-3; V: TRBV23-1; CDR3: ASSPPRGGNTIY
J: TRBJ2-1; V: TRBV4-2; CDR3: ASSLGLAGGDEQF
J: TRBJ1-5; V: TRBV6-1; CDR3: ASSEDRGTNQPQH
J: TRBJ2-2; V: TRBV29-1; CDR3: SAQHGGRTGELF
J: TRBJ1-4; V: TRBV7-9; CDR3: ASSFVTGTGGEKLF
J: TRBJ2-3; V: TRBV7-8; CDR3: ASSLGGSGTDTQY
J: TRBJ2-2; V: TRBV6-1; CDR3: ASCHRGQGTGELF
J: TRBJ2-1; V: TRBV5-3; CDR3: ARSLVGLGGNEQF
J: TRBJ1-4; V: TRBV5-1; CDR3: ASSLASQATNEKLF
J: TRBJ2-3; V: TRBV10-3; CDR3: AISASGITDTQY
J: TRBJ1-2; V: TRBV7-6; CDR3: ASSARTGLSSRGGYT
J: TRBJ1-5; V: TRBV19; CDR3: ASSKTGLGWPQH
J: TRBJ2-7; V: TRBV4-3; CDR3: ASSQEVRERYEQY
J: TRBJ2-7; V: TRBV4-1; CDR3: ASSQEVTGPSSYEQY
J: TRBJ2-7; V: TRBV7-9; CDR3: ASSTTAYEQY
J: TRBJ2-1; V: TRBV19; CDR3: ASSMGLAGKYNEQF
J: TRBJ2-3; V: TRBV4-2; CDR3: ASSQGRRGGADTQY
J: TRBJ1-1; V: TRBV4-3; CDR3: ASSHGTHKNTEAF